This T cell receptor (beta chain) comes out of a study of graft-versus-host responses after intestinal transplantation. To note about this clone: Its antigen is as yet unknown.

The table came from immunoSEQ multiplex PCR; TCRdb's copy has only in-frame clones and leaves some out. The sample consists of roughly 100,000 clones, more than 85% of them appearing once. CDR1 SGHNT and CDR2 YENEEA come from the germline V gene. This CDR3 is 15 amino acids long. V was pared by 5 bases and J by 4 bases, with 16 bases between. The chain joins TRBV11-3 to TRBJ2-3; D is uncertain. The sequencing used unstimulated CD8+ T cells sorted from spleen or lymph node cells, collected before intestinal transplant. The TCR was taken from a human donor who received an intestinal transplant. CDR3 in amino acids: CASSILVSMADTQYF. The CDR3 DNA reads TGTGCCAGCAGCATCCTAGTTTCCATGGCAGATACGCAGTATTTT.